The 23 T cell receptor beta chains listed next were all sequenced from one sample in a study of post-analysis software for immune sequencing data. Study-wide results and limits: The five TRBV segments detected at higher frequency in patients than in controls included TRBV5-6, TRBV5-1 and TRBV20-1.

Their specific antigens are unknown. Unique molecular identifiers featured in each of the TCR beta cDNA libraries. A single record per CDR3 protein comes from TCRdb applying MiXCR to the PCR reads. Of hundreds of thousands of distinct CDR3 sequences in the sample, approximately 59% were seen once. The sequencing sample was made of blood. The source is a girl aged 2 to 10 with multiple sclerosis.

The chain employs TRBV27 and TRBJ2-7, with 7 bases matching TRBD1. The CDR3 is made up of 18 amino acids. The V gene end was trimmed by 2 bases and the J gene end by 0 bases; junction bases not matched to a gene: 13. The germline V gene encodes CDR1 MNHEY and CDR2 SMNVEV (reference sequence). CDR3 residues: CASSLRQGLSSSSYEQYF. The CDR3 nucleotides are TGTGCCAGCAGTTTAAGACAGGGTTTATCCTCGAGCTCCTACGAGCAGTACTTC.

The chain uses TRBV7-8 and TRBJ2-7; 7 bases are a match to TRBD1. Germline CDR1 and CDR2: SGHVS and FQNEAQ. Trimming took 5 bases from V and 2 from J; bases not matched to a gene: 12. This CDR3 region has 16 residues. The CDR3 reads CASSPKSPGQTYEQYF. The CDR3 DNA reads as TGTGCCAGCAGCCCAAAATCTCCGGGACAGACCTACGAGCAGTACTTC. The variable domain in full, completed from reference TRBV7-8 and TRBJ2-7, reads GAGVSQSPRYKVAKRGQDVALRCDPISGHVSLFWYQQALGQGPEFLTYFQNEAQLDKSGLPSDRFFAERPEGSVSTLKIQRTQQEDSAVYLCASSPKSPGQTYEQYFGPGTRLTVT.

This chain links TRBV20-1 with TRBJ2-5; TRBD1 agrees at 7 bases. Germline CDR1 is DFQATT and CDR2 is SNEGSKA (reference sequence). V dropped 1 base and J dropped 4; count of bases not matched to a gene: 6. The CDR3 has 14 amino acids. CDR3 amino acids: CSARGGGWGETQYF. In DNA form, the CDR3 reads TGCAGTGCTAGAGGAGGGGGCTGGGGAGAGACCCAGTACTTC.

V gene TRBV6-2 or TRBV6-3 combines with J gene TRBJ2-4; no definite D call. The J call may be in error: the DNA end matches TRBJ2-7 better. CDR3 length equals 12 residues. CDR1 MNHEY and CDR2 SVGEGT come from the germline V gene. The CDR3 nucleotides read TGTGCCAGCAGTTACGGTAGAGGCGAGCAGTACTTC. It translates to CASSYGRGEQYF.

The CDR3 here is CSARVIDGLAGRYEQFF. CDR3 bases: TGCAGTGCTAGAGTTATTGACGGACTAGCGGGAAGATATGAGCAGTTCTTC. The V call is TRBV20-1, the J call TRBJ2-1; 12 bases line up with TRBD2. The CDR3 is made up of 17 amino acids. Germline CDR1 and CDR2: DFQATT and SNEGSKA (reference sequence). J was trimmed by 8 bases and V by 1 base; bases with no gene match: 12.

This sequence joins TRBV6-1 and TRBJ2-5; TRBD1 aligns across 7 bases. V was clipped by 8 bases and J by 11 bases; unmatched bases: 17. Germline V gene sequence: CDR1 MNHNS, CDR2 SASEGT. This CDR3 spans 14 amino acids. For the CDR3, the DNA is TGTGCCAGCCTAGGGACAGCTAAATCTACGAAGCAGTACTTC. This gives the protein CASLGTAKSTKQYF.

The chain carries TRBV5-1 and TRBJ2-3; TRBD2 agrees at 9 bases. The CDR3 sequence is 15 residues long. Germline V gene lookup returns CDR1 SGHRS and CDR2 YFSETQ. V lost 6 bases, J lost 2 bases, and 7 bases stayed unmatched. In DNA, the CDR3 is TGCGCCAGCAACATAGGACTAGCGACCACAGATACGCAGTATTTT. As protein: CASNIGLATTDTQYF.

This clonotype was seen once. This chain joins TRBV4-1 and TRBJ1-2; TRBD1 matches 7 bases. Germline trimming cut 1 base from V and 7 bases from J; bases unmatched to any gene: 9. The length of the CDR3 is 15 residues. Germline values: CDR1 MGHRA, CDR2 YSYEKL. The CDR3 loop is CASSQGLQGKGGYTF. CDR3 sequence (DNA): TGCGCCAGCAGCCAAGGGTTACAGGGGAAGGGTGGCTACACCTTC.

This chain uses TRBV13 with TRBJ2-3; D possibly corresponds to TRBD1 (6 bases). The CDR3 has 14 residues. Germline-derived CDR1 and CDR2 are PRHDT and FYEKMQ (reference sequence). The V gene lost 5 bases and the J gene lost 4 bases, with 13 bases spanning the gap. The CDR3 nucleotides are TGTGCCAGCAGCACTATGGACAGCTCAGATACGCAGTATTTT. Amino acid sequence: CASSTMDSSDTQYF.

The chain employs TRBV5-6 and TRBJ1-1; weak D call: TRBD1 (6 bases). Germline V lookup: CDR1 SGHDT, CDR2 YYEEEE. Trimming cost V 2 bases and J 1 base, with 12 bases left between them. CDR3 length equals 15 residues. The CDR3 sequence: CASSFLGHPNTEAFF. In nucleotides, the CDR3 is TGTGCCAGCAGCTTTCTGGGACATCCGAACACTGAAGCTTTCTTT.

The table lists this clonotype with a count of one. The chain recombines TRBV27 with TRBJ1-2; TRBD1 aligns across 9 bases. The CDR3 loop spans 13 amino acids. V shed 7 bases and J 12 bases; nucleotides not matched to a gene: 12. CDR1 is MNHEY, CDR2 SMNVEV, per germline (reference sequence). CDR3 region: CASTMGTGTGHTF. CDR3 DNA sequence: TGTGCCAGCACCATGGGGACAGGGACCGGCCACACCTTC.

This clonotype was picked up a small number of times. The V gene is TRBV6-2 or TRBV6-3, the J gene TRBJ2-1; no clear D gene. Trimming pared 4 bases from V and 6 bases from J, leaving 22 bases between. CDR1 MNHEY and CDR2 SVGEGT come from the germline V gene. The CDR3 spans 17 residues. The CDR3 coding sequence is TGTGCCAGCAGTTCCCCCCATAGTTCGCGGAGAGGCAATGAGCAGTTCTTC. Amino acid sequence: CASSSPHSSRRGNEQFF.

This clonotype came up a few times. A junction boundary mismatches the germline segment, possibly from a read error. CDR3 coding DNA: TGTGCCAGCACTTTAAGCGGGGGCCCCGAGGATACGCAGTATTTT. Its protein is CASTLSGGPEDTQYF. The genes are TRBV12-3 or TRBV12-4 and TRBJ2-3, with TRBD2 matching 8 bases. The CDR3 covers 15 residues.

The V call is TRBV6-2 or TRBV6-3, the J call TRBJ2-1; 7 bases line up with TRBD2. The CDR3 has 15 residues. With 6 bases clipped from V and 3 bases from J, the junction kept 8 bases outside the gene matches. Per the germline V gene, CDR1 is MNHEY and CDR2 is SVGEGT. CDR3 region: CASRPPGGNYNEQFF. In nucleotides, the CDR3 is TGTGCCAGCAGGCCACCGGGGGGTAACTACAATGAGCAGTTCTTC.

The chain couples TRBV12-3 or TRBV12-4 to TRBJ2-1; 8 nucleotides agree with TRBD1. This CDR3 comprises 14 residues. The junction had 11 bases not matched to a gene; V was cut back by 8 bases and J by 8 bases. DNA for the CDR3: TGTGCCAGCTCCCCGGACAGGGCAGTCTATGAGCAGTTCTTC. Encoded protein: CASSPDRAVYEQFF.

The genes are TRBV7-2 and TRBJ1-2; 7 bases are a match to TRBD1. Germline CDR1 is SGHTA and CDR2 is FQGNSA. CDR3 length: 14 amino acids. The J segment lost 4 bases and the V segment lost 5 bases, leaving 7 bases of the junction unmatched. CDR3 DNA: TGTGCCAGCAGCGAACAGGGGTACGGCTATGGCTACACCTTC. It encodes CASSEQGYGYGYTF.

The genes are TRBV5-1 and TRBJ2-1, with D perhaps matching TRBD1 (6 bases). Trimming pared 2 bases from V and 9 bases from J, leaving 9 bases between. Germline V gene sequence: CDR1 SGHRS, CDR2 YFSETQ. CDR3 length: 12 amino acids. The CDR3 region is CASSLQGPEQFF. The CDR3, as DNA: TGCGCCAGCAGCTTACAGGGTCCTGAGCAGTTCTTC.

The rearrangement links TRBV12-3 or TRBV12-4 to TRBJ2-7, with no clear D. The V end lost 1 base, the J end lost 0 bases, and 13 bases lay between the germline ends. This CDR3 region has 16 residues. CDR3 amino acids: CASSLEAWLNSYEQYF. The CDR3 bases are TGTGCCAGCAGTTTAGAGGCCTGGCTAAACTCCTACGAGCAGTACTTC.

The sample holds a few counts of this clonotype. The chain carries TRBV9 and TRBJ2-7, with D possibly being TRBD1 (6 bases). The J call may be wrong; the DNA end is better matched by TRBJ2-5. There are 15 residues in the CDR3. CDR1 SGDLS and CDR2 YYNGEE come from the germline V gene. The CDR3 is CASSVAARGTETQYF. CDR3 in DNA: TGTGCCAGCAGCGTAGCGGCCAGGGGAACGGAGACCCAGTACTTC.

The chain couples TRBV7-2 to TRBJ1-2; D is undetermined. This CDR3 is built from 16 residues. CDR1 and CDR2 (germline): SGHTA, FQGNSA. Trimming shortened V by 5 bases and J by 2 bases, and 18 bases separated the two germline ends. This CDR3 reads CASSLVAGTLNYGYTF. The CDR3 nucleotides read TGTGCCAGCAGCCTGGTAGCGGGAACCTTAAACTATGGCTACACCTTC.

The V call is TRBV4-1, the J call TRBJ2-1; 10 bases are a match to TRBD2. The J segment lost 4 bases and the V segment lost 4 bases, leaving 10 bases of the junction unmatched. This CDR3 spans 17 amino acids. Germline-derived CDR1 and CDR2 are MGHRA and YSYEKL. The CDR3 here is CASSLGRLAGLYNEQFF. The CDR3 nucleotides are TGCGCCAGCAGCCTTGGGCGACTAGCGGGTTTATACAATGAGCAGTTCTTC.

The V call is TRBV7-2, the J call TRBJ2-3; D call uncertain. This CDR3 contains 14 residues. V was shortened by 1 base and J by 3 bases, with 8 bases between the two germline ends. Germline V gene data show CDR1 as SGHTA and CDR2 as FQGNSA. CDR3 DNA sequence: TGTGCCAGCAGCTTAGTGGGCTTAACAGATACGCAGTATTTT. Residues: CASSLVGLTDTQYF.

CDR3 nucleotides: TGTGCCAGCAGTGAATTCAGGGGAGAGACCCAGTACTTC. This sequence encodes CASSEFRGETQYF. V is TRBV25-1 and J is TRBJ2-5, with D perhaps matching TRBD1 (6 bases). Germline V gives CDR1 MGHDK, CDR2 SYGVNS. The CDR3 is made up of 13 amino acids. V dropped 1 base and J dropped 4 bases, with 7 bases sitting between them.